The 32 T cell receptor beta chains below come from one sample, sequenced in a study of T cells in Graves' hyperthyroidism and ophthalmopathy. Amplification targeted TCR beta CDR3 regions from RNA transcripts. HTBI primers were the set used in a first-round RT-PCR of the TCR CDR3. TCRdb recomputed calls from the multiplex PCR reads with MiXCR, one row per CDR3 protein. The profile covers under 350,000 distinct CDR3 sequences, with about 21% appearing a single time and 50% taken by the ten largest. Sequencing used blood. The receptor source for this set is a woman in her fifties or sixties with Graves' hyperthyroidism.

The rearrangement uses TRBV28 and TRBJ2-5; D may be TRBD1 (5 bases). Trimming left V 2 bases short and J 6 bases short, with 16 bases between. Germline V CDR1 and CDR2: MDHEN, SYDVKM. The CDR3 spans 15 residues. The CDR3 spells CASSLAVKGRKTQYF. The CDR3 DNA reads TGTGCCAGCAGTTTAGCGGTCAAGGGGCGAAAGACCCAGTACTTC.

This clonotype was detected many times. V and J are TRBV20-1 and TRBJ2-4, with a possible D match to TRBD1 (6 bases). Per the germline V gene, CDR1 is DFQATT and CDR2 is SNEGSKA (reference sequence). Trimming stripped 6 bases from V and 1 base from J, with 16 bases between. The CDR3 spans 15 residues. CDR3 nucleotide sequence: TGCAGTGCGGAGGTTAGGGGGACCGCCAAAAACATTCAGTACTTC. It specifies CSAEVRGTAKNIQYF.

The rearrangement uses TRBV20-1 and TRBJ2-1; TRBD2 aligns across 9 bases. There are 18 residues in the CDR3. V lost 4 bases and J lost 5; bases outside the gene matches: 18. Germline V CDR1 and CDR2: DFQATT, SNEGSKA (reference sequence). In DNA form, the CDR3 reads TGCAGTGCTACCAAGGCCCGAACTAGCGGGTTTTCCCACAATGAGCAGTTCTTC. Protein: CSATKARTSGFSHNEQFF.

The table lists this clonotype with many counts. The V call is TRBV4-1, the J call TRBJ1-2, with D perhaps matching TRBD1 (6 bases). V lost 5 bases and J lost 2, with 12 bases in between. Germline CDR1 and CDR2: MGHRA and YSYEKL. CDR3 length: 14 residues. The CDR3, as DNA: TGCGCCAGCAGCGGTCCGGGGGCCAACTATGGCTACACCTTC. Translating gives CASSGPGANYGYTF.

There are many counts of this clonotype. The chain links TRBV4-1 to TRBJ1-2, with D unclear. Trimming took 3 bases from V and 7 from J, leaving 15 bases between them. The CDR3 contains 14 residues. Germline V CDR1 and CDR2: MGHRA, YSYEKL. CDR3 coding DNA: TGCGCCAGCAGCCAGGTTACTGAGGGATCTGGCTACACCTTC. Translation: CASSQVTEGSGYTF.

Here the CDR3 DNA reads TGTGCCAGCAGCTTGACCGGGACTCCCTCTAACGAGCAGTACTTC. Amino acids: CASSLTGTPSNEQYF. The chain links TRBV11-2 to TRBJ2-7; TRBD2 is a possible D gene (6 bases). The germline V and J ends were trimmed by 3 bases and 5 bases, with 17 bases remaining between them. This CDR3 contains 15 residues. In germline, CDR1 is SGHAT, CDR2 FQNNGV.

This clonotype was found many times. The chain joins TRBV15 to TRBJ1-1; D not resolved. The V end was cut by 3 bases, the J end by 2 bases, with 7 bases between. The length of the CDR3 is 13 residues. Germline CDR1 and CDR2: LNHNV and YYDKDF (reference sequence). CDR3 protein: CATSRERNTEAFF. CDR3 in DNA: TGTGCCACCAGCAGGGAGAGAAACACTGAAGCTTTCTTT.

This chain links TRBV19 with TRBJ2-1; D is unclear. V gave up 2 bases and J gave up 9 bases, with 11 bases separating them. This CDR3 is 13 amino acids long. The germline gives CDR1 LNHDA, CDR2 SQIVND (reference sequence). The CDR3: CASSISVLGEQFF. The CDR3 DNA is TGTGCCAGTAGTATATCAGTCTTGGGTGAGCAGTTCTTC.

In this sample, this clonotype turned up many times. This CDR3 reads CASSFDGQGNTIYF. Here the CDR3 DNA reads TGCGCCAGCAGCTTCGACGGACAAGGAAACACCATATATTTT. This chain connects TRBV5-1 to TRBJ1-3; D perhaps matches TRBD1 (5 bases). The germline V gene has CDR1 SGHRS and CDR2 YFSETQ. CDR3 size: 14 residues. Trimming left V 2 bases short and J 4 bases short, with 10 bases between.

This clonotype was observed a few times. This chain links TRBV28 with TRBJ1-6, with 7 nucleotides matching TRBD1. Trimming took 11 bases from V and 8 from J; bases not matched to a gene: 9. The CDR3 extends over 13 amino acids. Germline CDR1 reads MDHEN; CDR2 reads SYDVKM. This CDR3 reads CAAADRADSPLHF. The CDR3 nucleotides are TGTGCCGCCGCCGACAGGGCCGATTCACCCCTCCACTTT.

This clonotype was seen repeatedly, ten times or more. The chain uses TRBV6-1 and TRBJ1-4, with D possibly TRBD1 on 5 matching bases. Germline values: CDR1 MNHNS, CDR2 SASEGT. This CDR3 has 17 amino acids. V gave up 0 bases and J gave up 6 bases, with 17 bases separating them. CDR3 amino acids: CASSEARGAGTYEKLFF. In DNA form, the CDR3 reads TGTGCCAGCAGTGAAGCTCGTGGGGCAGGAACCTATGAAAAACTGTTTTTT.

This chain links TRBV12-3 or TRBV12-4 with TRBJ2-3; no clear D. Trimming pared 2 bases from V and 4 bases from J, leaving 13 bases between. CDR3 length: 15 amino acids. CDR3 sequence: CASSLRWALPDTQYF. Here the CDR3 DNA reads TGTGCCAGCAGTTTAAGGTGGGCCCTCCCAGATACGCAGTATTTT.

This clonotype was picked up many times. The chain links TRBV28 to TRBJ1-2; tentative D call: TRBD1 (6 bases). CDR1 MDHEN and CDR2 SYDVKM come from the germline V gene. V was cut by 6 bases and J by 4 bases, with 12 bases left in between. The CDR3 runs 13 residues. In DNA, the CDR3 is TGTGCCAGCAGAACCGGGACACCCTATGGCTACACCTTC. Translation: CASRTGTPYGYTF.

The chain has TRBV5-1 and TRBJ1-5; no definite D call. V was pared by 1 base and J by 0 bases, with 14 bases between. In germline, CDR1 is SGHRS, CDR2 YFSETQ. The CDR3 runs to 17 residues. The CDR3 sequence is CASSLNFGAYSNQPQHF. The CDR3 DNA follows: TGCGCCAGCAGCTTGAATTTCGGAGCATATAGCAATCAGCCCCAGCATTTT.

The chain combines TRBV12-3 or TRBV12-4 with TRBJ2-1; tentative D call: TRBD1 (5 bases). This CDR3 contains 13 residues. Between the trimmed V and J ends, which lost 4 bases and 4 bases, there was a span of 8 bases. CDR3: CASSSDTYNEQFF. The DNA for the CDR3 is TGTGCCAGCAGTTCGGACACGTACAATGAGCAGTTCTTC.

This clonotype was counted many times. This chain joins TRBV5-1 and TRBJ1-2, with 7 bases matching TRBD1. Germline CDR1 and CDR2: SGHRS and YFSETQ. The trim removed 4 bases at V and 6 bases at J, leaving 6 bases unmatched. The CDR3 is made up of 13 amino acids. The CDR3 DNA sequence: TGCGCCAGCAGCCCCGGACAGGCCAATGGCTACACCTTC. Translation gives CASSPGQANGYTF.

This clonotype came up many times. The V and J genes are TRBV14 and TRBJ2-7; possibly TRBD1 for D (5 bases). Per the germline V gene, CDR1 is SGHDN and CDR2 is FVKESK. Trimming removed 0 bases at V and 1 base at J, with 7 bases between. This CDR3 comprises 14 residues. This CDR3 is CASSQEGQSYEQYF. The CDR3 coding sequence is TGTGCCAGCAGCCAAGAGGGGCAGTCCTACGAGCAGTACTTC.

This clonotype was detected ten times or more. This chain links TRBV12-3 or TRBV12-4 with TRBJ2-1; D is possibly TRBD2 (5 bases). Trimming pared 2 bases from V and 6 bases from J, leaving 8 bases between. This CDR3 has 13 residues. Here the CDR3 DNA reads TGTGCCAGCAGTTTACGGGGTGGCAATGAGCAGTTCTTC. Encoded protein: CASSLRGGNEQFF.

This clonotype was seen many times. This sequence joins TRBV11-2 and TRBJ2-1; 10 bases match TRBD2. The CDR3 loop spans 18 amino acids. CDR1 is SGHAT and CDR2 is FQNNGV in the germline V gene. Trimming cost V 4 bases and J 0 bases; bases outside gene matches: 9. This chain's CDR3 is CASSSIAGGISSYNEQFF. The CDR3 nucleotides are TGTGCCAGCAGCTCAATAGCGGGGGGCATCAGCTCCTACAATGAGCAGTTCTTC.

Turning to this clonotype: A single base separates this from a much larger clone, so it may be a read error. The J gene is TRBJ2-5, the V gene TRBV29-1, with 8 positions matching TRBD2. The trim removed 7 bases at V and 1 base at J, leaving 11 bases unmatched. This CDR3 has 15 amino acids. CDR1 and CDR2 from the germline V gene are SQVTM and ANQGSEA. The CDR3 loop reads CSAGGWGLPQETQYF. The DNA of the CDR3 is TGCAGCGCGGGGGGGTGGGGTCTCCCCCAAGAGACCCAGTACTTC.

This clonotype was seen repeatedly, ten times or more. The chain recombines TRBV2 with TRBJ1-5, with 9 positions matching TRBD1. V dropped 6 bases and J dropped 3; count of bases not matched to a gene: 6. From germline, CDR1 is SNHLY and CDR2 FYNNEI. The CDR3 sequence is 15 residues long. The CDR3 spells CASRSGTGNNQPQHF. The DNA of the CDR3 is TGTGCCAGCAGGAGCGGGACAGGGAACAATCAGCCCCAGCATTTT.

This clonotype has a count of ten or more. The rearrangement joins TRBV24-1 to TRBJ2-2, with TRBD2 identical over 14 bases. The length of the CDR3 is 14 residues. Germline CDR1 KGHDR, CDR2 SFDVKD. J gave up 6 bases and V 10 bases, and 3 bases lay outside the gene matches. Here the CDR3 DNA reads TGTGCCACGGGACTAGCGGGAGAGTCCGGGGAGCTGTTTTTT. Translating it yields CATGLAGESGELFF.

This clonotype was detected many times. This chain uses TRBV5-5 with TRBJ1-5; D is uncertain. Germline V gene data show CDR1 as SGHKS and CDR2 as YYEKEE (reference sequence). CDR3 length: 15 amino acids. V was cut by 1 base and J by 0 bases, with 8 bases left in between. CDR3 DNA: TGTGCCAGCAGCTTGATCGGTTATAGCAATCAGCCCCAGCATTTT. It is translated as CASSLIGYSNQPQHF.

In this sample, this clonotype turned up a few times. Just one base apart from a much larger clone, this may be a read error. The CDR3 loop reads CASSADRGNTEAFF. The CDR3 DNA follows: TGCGCCAGCAGCGCCGACAGGGGGAACACTGAAGCTTTCTTT. The chain has TRBV5-1 and TRBJ1-1, with 8 bases aligning to TRBD1. CDR1 and CDR2 from the germline V gene are SGHRS and YFSETQ. This CDR3 is built from 14 residues. Losses at the gene ends were 4 bases for V and 1 base for J; bases not matched to a gene: 3.

The chain recombines TRBV2 with TRBJ2-1, with 7 bases identical to TRBD2. This CDR3 spans 16 amino acids. The J segment lost 4 bases and the V segment lost 5 bases, leaving 11 bases of the junction unmatched. The germline CDR1 and CDR2 sequences are SNHLY and FYNNEI. Here the CDR3 reads CASSSSRERLYNEQFF. The CDR3 DNA sequence: TGTGCCAGCAGTTCATCGCGGGAGAGGTTGTACAATGAGCAGTTCTTC.

This clonotype was seen at least ten times. V and J are TRBV29-1 and TRBJ2-3; 10 positions agree with TRBD2. V gave up 4 bases and J gave up 4 bases; unmatched junction bases: 8. CDR1 SQVTM and CDR2 ANQGSEA come from the germline V gene. The CDR3 length is 15 residues. CDR3 in DNA: TGCAGCGTTGCTGTCATAGCGGGAGGCGCAGATACGCAGTATTTT. Translation: CSVAVIAGGADTQYF.

V and J are TRBV30 and TRBJ2-1; no clear D. CDR1 is GTSNPN, CDR2 SVGIG, per germline (reference sequence). The ends were cut back, 3 bases at V and 7 bases at J, with 10 bases in the middle. The length of the CDR3 is 12 residues. This CDR3 reads CAWRTLGNEQFF. In DNA, the CDR3 is TGTGCCTGGAGAACACTCGGAAATGAGCAGTTCTTC.

At least ten counts were recorded for this clonotype. One end of the junction fails to match germline, which may point to a read error. The V gene is TRBV18, the J gene TRBJ1-1, with TRBD1 as a possible D gene (5 bases). The CDR3 covers 12 residues. Per germline, CDR1 KGHSH and CDR2 LQKENI. The CDR3 bases are TGTGCCAGCTCACCAGAGGGACCCCGAAAAATCTTT. Its protein product is CASSPEGPRKIF.

The chain joins TRBV7-9 to TRBJ2-4; D could derive from TRBD1 or TRBD2 (6 bases each). Germline V gene data show CDR1 as SEHNR and CDR2 as FQNEAQ (reference sequence). This CDR3 is 16 amino acids long. V was trimmed by 5 bases and J by 0 bases, leaving 14 bases between them. CDR3 nucleotide sequence: TGTGCCAGCAGCCCGGGGGCCCTCTTAGCCAAAAACATTCAGTACTTC. Amino acids: CASSPGALLAKNIQYF.

The rearrangement joins TRBV5-4 to TRBJ2-3; 10 nucleotides align to TRBD2. The CDR3 covers 20 residues. Germline CDR1 SGHNT, CDR2 YYREEE (reference sequence). After removal of 2 bases from V and 5 bases from J, the junction contained 20 bases not matched to a gene. Here the CDR3 reads CASSFGPSGSRLGSGDTQYF. The CDR3 coding sequence is TGTGCCAGCAGCTTTGGTCCTAGCGGGAGTAGGCTGGGTTCGGGAGATACGCAGTATTTT.

The gene calls are TRBV19 and TRBJ1-2; D may be TRBD1 (5 bases). The CDR3 covers 12 residues. The V gene's germline CDR1 is LNHDA and CDR2 SQIVND (reference sequence). V dropped 10 bases and J dropped 7 bases, with 16 bases sitting between them. CDR3 sequence reads: CATRGAVFGYTF. The CDR3, as DNA: TGTGCCACCCGAGGGGCAGTATTTGGCTACACCTTC.

V usage is TRBV28 and J usage is TRBJ1-2; 8 bases line up with TRBD1. The CDR3 totals 17 residues. Trimming cost V 5 bases and J 4 bases; bases outside gene matches: 15. The germline gives CDR1 MDHEN, CDR2 SYDVKM. Written as DNA, the CDR3 is TGTGCCAGCAGTCCTATGAGGGGGACAGGCCTTAGCTATGGCTACACCTTC. This sequence encodes CASSPMRGTGLSYGYTF.